This TCR beta chain derives from a study of blood T cell repertoires in COVID-19. Looking at the study overall: COVID-19 samples, acute and convalescent, were from the United States, Italy and Spain. Sources were T cells, B-cell-depleted T cells, or PBMCs; the material itself was cDNA or gDNA.

Per germline, CDR1 MNHEY and CDR2 SMNVEV (reference sequence). The CDR3 length is 17 residues. The trim removed 1 base at V and 6 bases at J, leaving 12 bases unmatched. Original analysis: Estimated nucleated cell counts came from reference gene primer amplification. Measured with immunoSEQ multiplex PCR; TCRdb has only the in-frame clones, and not every one. V, J and clone size were drawn from that table, and D and trimming were deduced from the DNA. This sample has approximately 220,000 clones, with around 80% found just once. This rearrangement joins TRBV27 to TRBJ2-7, with 10 bases identical to TRBD1. Sequencing was performed on peripheral blood. The sequence came from a woman aged 55-69 years who had recovered from COVID-19. The CDR3 spells CASSLFSPGTGVTEQYF. As DNA, the CDR3 is TGTGCCAGCAGTTTATTCTCCCCGGGGACAGGGGTTACCGAGCAGTACTTC.